In its sample, the clone carrying this TCR beta chain was seen a few times. Its cognate antigen is unknown. CDR1 and CDR2 (germline): SGHTA, FQGTGA. The CDR3 runs to 15 residues. V was pared by 5 bases and J by 8 bases, with 12 bases of the junction left unmatched. The source of the sample is a study of vaccination effects on CD4 cells after COVID-19. The method was immunoSEQ multiplex PCR; TCRdb's version includes in-frame clones alone and lacks a portion of them. The sample carries about 79,000 clones, roughly 74% recorded once. Under the ViraFEST assay, PBMC were stimulated with viral peptide pools so that antigen-specific CD4+ T cells expanded. Sequencing was performed afterwards. Cultured cells yielded isolated CD4+ T cells after around 9 days.

The TCR was taken from a human donor who received a COVID-19 vaccine. The material was CD4+ T cells from PBMCs cultured with HCoV-229E spike peptides, obtained before COVID-19 vaccination. The rearrangement links TRBV7-3 to TRBJ1-1; TRBD1 agrees at 9 bases. Here the CDR3 DNA reads TGTGCCAGCAGCCCAGGACAGGGGCACGCGTTAGAAGCTTTCTTT. The encoded protein is CASSPGQGHALEAFF.